The 21 T cell receptor beta chains in this list originate from one sample, sequenced in a study of blood T cell repertoires in COVID-19. Some clones are missing from TCRdb's copy, which holds only in-frame ones; the method was immunoSEQ multiplex PCR. The repertoire holds 180,000 or so clones, 70% to 85% seen once, with approximately 13% in the top ten. The sample taken for sequencing was peripheral blood. All receptors derive from a man aged 45-65 years who had recovered from COVID-19.

The J gene is TRBJ2-3, the V gene TRBV7-7; 10 bases fit TRBD2. CDR3 length equals 14 residues. Germline V lookup: CDR1 SSHAT, CDR2 FNYEAQ (reference sequence). The CDR3, as DNA: TGTGCTAGGGGGGGGACTAGCGGCACAGATACGCAGTATTTT. Amino acids: CARGGTSGTDTQYF.

The rearrangement joins TRBV3-1 (or the pseudogene TRBV3-2) to TRBJ2-5; 8 positions match TRBD1. Germline lookup yields CDR1 LGHDT and CDR2 YNNKEL (reference sequence). CDR3 length equals 15 residues. Trimming at V came to 0 bases and at J to 2 bases, leaving 2 bases not matched to a gene. The CDR3 bases are TGTGCCAGCAGCCAAGACGACAGGGGACAAGAGACCCAGTACTTC. As protein: CASSQDDRGQETQYF.

The chain couples TRBV10-3 to TRBJ2-5; a possible D gene is TRBD1 (6 bases). Looked up from germline, CDR1 is ENHRY and CDR2 is SYGVKD. This CDR3 contains 15 residues. Between the trimmed V and J ends, which lost 2 bases and 5 bases, there was a span of 15 bases. The CDR3 region is CAISEGDRLAETQYF. CDR3 in DNA: TGTGCCATCAGTGAGGGAGACAGGTTAGCGGAGACCCAGTACTTC.

This sequence joins TRBV7-2 and TRBJ2-1, with D hard to call. The CDR3 extends over 13 amino acids. Germline V lookup: CDR1 SGHTA, CDR2 FQGNSA. V was pared by 6 bases and J by 5 bases, with 11 bases between. CDR3 region: CASSLRRDNEQFF. DNA for the CDR3: TGTGCCAGCAGTTTGCGTAGAGACAATGAGCAGTTCTTC.

CDR3 region: CASSLVRGTAYEQYF. The CDR3 DNA follows: TGTGCCAGCAGCTTAGTTCGGGGGACCGCGTACGAGCAGTACTTC. The V and J genes are TRBV7-2 and TRBJ2-7; weak D call: TRBD2 (6 bases). The germline V and J ends were trimmed by 1 base and 4 bases, with 14 bases remaining between them. The CDR3 is made up of 15 amino acids. The germline V gene encodes CDR1 SGHTA and CDR2 FQGNSA. The full variable domain, in which reference TRBV7-2 and TRBJ2-7 provide the parts outside the CDR3, is GAGVSQSPSNKVTEKGKDVELRCDPISGHTALYWYRQSLGQGLEFLIYFQGNSAPDKSGLPSDRFSAERTGGSVSTLTIQRTQQEDSAVYLCASSLVRGTAYEQYFGPGTRLTVT.

The genes are TRBV24-1 and TRBJ2-2, with 8 bases aligning to TRBD2. Germline loops: CDR1 KGHDR, CDR2 SFDVKD. The CDR3 has 16 residues. The trim removed 3 bases at V and 1 base at J, leaving 3 bases unmatched. The chain's CDR3 is CATSDERGRNTGELFF. CDR3 coding DNA: TGTGCCACCAGTGATGAGCGGGGGCGGAACACCGGGGAGCTGTTTTTT.

The rearrangement uses TRBV20-1 and TRBJ2-2; 7 positions match TRBD2. V lost 3 bases and J lost 8; bases outside the gene matches: 6. Germline CDR1 is DFQATT and CDR2 is SNEGSKA (reference sequence). The CDR3 sequence is 13 residues long. The CDR3 bases are TGCAGTGCTAGTCCTAGCGGAGTAGGGGAGCTGTTTTTT. Protein product: CSASPSGVGELFF.

CDR3 DNA: TGCAGCGTCCTCAGTGGAAACACCATATATTTT. Protein: CSVLSGNTIYF. The rearrangement uses TRBV29-1 and TRBJ1-3; D not resolved. Germline assignment: CDR1 SQVTM and CDR2 ANQGSEA. The V and J ends lost 6 bases and 3 bases respectively, with 6 bases between them. This CDR3 region has 11 residues.

The genes are TRBV5-4 and TRBJ2-7; 12 bases align to TRBD2. Germline V gene sequence: CDR1 SGHNT, CDR2 YYREEE (reference sequence). This CDR3 region has 17 residues. The junction had 11 bases not matched to a gene; V was cut back by 0 bases and J by 7 bases. CDR3 nucleotides: TGTGCCAGCAGCTTGGAAGGGACTAGCGGGTTGTTTTATGAGCAGTACTTC. Translated, it gives CASSLEGTSGLFYEQYF. The complete variable domain, with remaining parts taken from reference TRBV5-4 and TRBJ2-7, reads ETGVTQSPTHLIKTRGQQVTLRCSSQSGHNTVSWYQQALGQGPQFIFQYYREEENGRGNFPPRFSGLQFPNYSSELNVNALELDDSALYLCASSLEGTSGLFYEQYFGPGTRLTVT.

V is TRBV3-1 (or the pseudogene TRBV3-2) and J is TRBJ2-3; D is undetermined. CDR3 size: 14 residues. Germline values: CDR1 LGHDT, CDR2 YNNKEL (reference sequence). The V end lost 3 bases, the J end lost 6 bases, and 13 bases lay between the germline ends. CDR3 sequence (DNA): TGTGCCAGCAGCCATACGTCAGGTTTGGATACGCAGTATTTT. It is translated as CASSHTSGLDTQYF.

The gene calls are TRBV7-9 and TRBJ1-1; D possibly corresponds to TRBD1 (5 bases). CDR1 and CDR2 from the germline V gene are SEHNR and FQNEAQ (reference sequence). The CDR3 totals 15 residues. The V gene lost 2 bases and the J gene lost 0 bases, with 10 bases spanning the gap. The DNA for the CDR3 is TGTGCCAGCAGCTTATTGGGGCCAATGAACACTGAAGCTTTCTTT. It specifies CASSLLGPMNTEAFF.

The chain uses TRBV5-4 and TRBJ2-1, with a weak D call TRBD2 (6 bases). This CDR3 spans 16 amino acids. CDR1 and CDR2 (germline): SGHNT, YYREEE (reference sequence). Trimming took off 6 bases at V and 0 bases at J, with 16 bases between the two ends. The CDR3 protein is CASTLGGRSSYNEQFF. In nucleotides, the CDR3 is TGTGCCAGCACCCTCGGGGGTCGAAGCTCCTACAATGAGCAGTTCTTC.

This chain joins TRBV24-1 and TRBJ1-6, with TRBD1 as a possible D gene (6 bases). The V end lost 4 bases, the J end lost 8 bases, and 11 bases lay between the germline ends. This CDR3 contains 14 residues. The V gene's germline CDR1 is KGHDR and CDR2 SFDVKD. The CDR3 sequence is CATSETGQDSPLHF. CDR3 nucleotide sequence: TGTGCCACCAGTGAAACAGGGCAAGATTCACCCCTCCACTTT.

Here the CDR3 reads CASSKVWTNTYSNQPQHF. For the CDR3, the DNA is TGTGCCAGCAGCAAAGTGTGGACAAACACTTATAGCAATCAGCCCCAGCATTTT. The chain recombines TRBV21-1 with TRBJ1-5; the table's D gene call, TRBD1, was not cross checked with the DNA. TRBV21-1 counts as a pseudogene. The CDR3 totals 18 residues.

This clone occurred once. The V and J genes are TRBV5-4 and TRBJ2-5, with TRBD2 matching 9 bases. Germline lookup yields CDR1 SGHNT and CDR2 YYREEE (reference sequence). The CDR3 is made up of 14 amino acids. J lost 5 bases, V lost 1 base, and 3 bases had no gene match. The CDR3 DNA reads as TGTGCCAGCAGCTTGCTCAGCGGGGGGGAGACCCAGTACTTC. Translation: CASSLLSGGETQYF.

This clone was observed a few times. The chain employs TRBV7-2 and TRBJ2-2; a possible D gene is TRBD1 (6 bases). The CDR3 spans 15 residues. Trimming cost V 4 bases and J 9 bases, with 18 bases left between them. CDR1 is SGHTA and CDR2 is FQGNSA in the germline V gene. The CDR3 DNA reads as TGTGCCAGCAGCTACCGGGACACCGGCGGGCGGGAGCTGTTTTTT. The encoded protein is CASSYRDTGGRELFF.

The chain couples TRBV19 to TRBJ1-1, with a tentative D call TRBD1 (5 bases). CDR1 is LNHDA and CDR2 is SQIVND in the germline V gene (reference sequence). V was cut by 7 bases and J by 1 base, with 16 bases left in between. This CDR3 has 15 amino acids. The CDR3 region is CASIEAGRGNTEAFF. For the CDR3, the DNA is TGTGCCAGTATAGAGGCAGGGCGGGGGAACACTGAAGCTTTCTTT.

This sequence joins TRBV12-3 or TRBV12-4 and TRBJ1-5; no clear D gene. This CDR3 has 13 amino acids. The V end was cut by 0 bases, the J end by 4 bases, with 4 bases between. CDR3 residues: CASSLARNQPQHF. CDR3 nucleotide sequence: TGTGCCAGCAGTTTAGCCAGAAATCAGCCCCAGCATTTT.

The V gene is TRBV4-1, the J gene TRBJ2-2; 10 bases align to TRBD2. The CDR3 is made up of 17 amino acids. Losses at the gene ends were 3 bases for V and 4 bases for J; bases not matched to a gene: 8. Germline loops: CDR1 MGHRA, CDR2 YSYEKL. CDR3 nucleotides: TGCGCCAGCAGCCAGAACCTAGCGGGAGTGTCCACCGGGGAGCTGTTTTTT. Its protein product is CASSQNLAGVSTGELFF.

This chain links TRBV7-9 with TRBJ2-7, with 7 bases that match TRBD2. Trimming took 4 bases from V and 6 from J; bases not matched to a gene: 9. The CDR3 is 14 amino acids. The V gene's germline CDR1 is SEHNR and CDR2 FQNEAQ (reference sequence). The CDR3 protein is CASSWGREESEQYF. DNA for the CDR3: TGTGCCAGCAGCTGGGGGAGGGAGGAGTCCGAGCAGTACTTC.

The chain couples TRBV29-1 to TRBJ2-4; D might be TRBD1 (5 bases). V lost 6 bases to trimming and J lost 8 bases, with 14 bases between them. The CDR3 has 12 residues. CDR1 and CDR2 from the germline V gene are SQVTM and ANQGSEA. The CDR3 sequence: CSVGHKGDIQYF. As DNA, the CDR3 is TGCAGCGTGGGCCACAAAGGGGACATTCAGTACTTC.